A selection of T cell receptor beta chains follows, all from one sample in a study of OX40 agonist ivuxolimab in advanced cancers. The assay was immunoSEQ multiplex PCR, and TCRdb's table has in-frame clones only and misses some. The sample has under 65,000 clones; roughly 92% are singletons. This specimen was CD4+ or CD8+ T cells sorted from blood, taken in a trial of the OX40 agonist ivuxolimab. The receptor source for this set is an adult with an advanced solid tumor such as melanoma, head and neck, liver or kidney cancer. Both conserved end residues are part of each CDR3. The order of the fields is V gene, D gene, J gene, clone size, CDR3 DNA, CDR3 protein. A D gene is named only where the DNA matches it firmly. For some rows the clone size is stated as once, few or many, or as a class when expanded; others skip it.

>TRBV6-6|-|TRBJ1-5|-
TGTGCCAGCAGTTATGGGAGAAGCAATCAGCCCCAGCATTTT
CASSYGRSNQPQHF
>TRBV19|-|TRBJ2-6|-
TGTGCCAGTACGAGACACGGTCTGGCTGGGGCCAACGTCCTGACTTTC
CASTRHGLAGANVLTF
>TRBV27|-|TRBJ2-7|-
TGTGCCAGCAGTTTTGGAGTAACCTACGAGCAGTACTTC
CASSFGVTYEQYF
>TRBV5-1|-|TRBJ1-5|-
TGCGCCAGCAGCCTGATAGGGGGCAATCAGCCCCAGCATTTT
CASSLIGGNQPQHF
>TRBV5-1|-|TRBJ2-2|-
TGCGCCAGCAGCGAGGGACAATACACCGGGGAGCTGTTTTTT
CASSEGQYTGELFF
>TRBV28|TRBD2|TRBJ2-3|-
TGTGCCAGCAGTTCCCTATGGGGGGTGGGACTAGCGGGCAACACAGATACGCAGTATTTT
CASSSLWGVGLAGNTDTQYF
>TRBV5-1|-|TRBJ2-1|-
TGCGCCAGCAGCTTGTGGGGGGGGCGGGCCAGCTCCTACAATGAGCAGTTCTTC
CASSLWGGRASSYNEQFF
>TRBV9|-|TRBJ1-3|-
TGTGCCAGCAGCGTAGCTATCGGGGAATCAGGAAACACCATATATTTT
CASSVAIGESGNTIYF
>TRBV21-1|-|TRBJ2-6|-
TGTGCCAGCAGGAACATATCCGGGGCCAACGTCCTGACTTTC
CASRNISGANVLTF
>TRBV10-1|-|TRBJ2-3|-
TGCGCCAGCAGTGCTTGGGCAGATACGCAGTATTTT
CASSAWADTQYF
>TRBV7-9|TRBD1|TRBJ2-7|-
TGTGCCAGCAGCTTATCAGGGGGCGTGGGGGAGCAGTACTTC
CASSLSGGVGEQYF
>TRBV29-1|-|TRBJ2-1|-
TGCAGCGTTTCAGGGGGGGCAAGTATCGGGGAGCAGTTCTTC
CSVSGGASIGEQFF
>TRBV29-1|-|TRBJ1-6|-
TGCAGCGTTGTGGTTCGTCGCGTCCGGGTAGGGTCCTATAATTCACCCCTCCACTTT
CSVVVRRVRVGSYNSPLHF
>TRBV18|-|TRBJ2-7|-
TGTGCCAGCTCACCACCTGCTCCCCGGCGAGTGGAACAGTACTTC
CASSPPAPRRVEQYF
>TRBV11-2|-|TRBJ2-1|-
TGTGCCAGCAGCCCACGGTGGGTGGGCAATGAGCAGTTCTTC
CASSPRWVGNEQFF
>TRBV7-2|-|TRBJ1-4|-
TGTGCCAGCAGCTTAGTGGGGGGGGAAAAACTGTTTTTT
CASSLVGGEKLFF
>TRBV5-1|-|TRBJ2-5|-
TGCGCCAGCAGCTTGGATCCCAGGGTAGAGACCCAGTACTTC
CASSLDPRVETQYF
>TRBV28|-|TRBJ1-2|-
TGTGCCAGCAGTCCTCAAGACAAGGGCGGTTGCACCTTC
CASSPQDKGGCTF
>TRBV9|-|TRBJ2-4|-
TGTGCCAGCAGCGCCGGGTGGAGCCAAAACATTCAGTACTTC
CASSAGWSQNIQYF
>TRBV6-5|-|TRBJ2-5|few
TGTGCCAGCAGTCAACGAGGGGGATCAGAGACCCAGTACTTC
CASSQRGGSETQYF
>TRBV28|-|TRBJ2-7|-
TGTGCCAGCACGGGCGGGCTCTCCTACGAGCAGTACTTC
CASTGGLSYEQYF
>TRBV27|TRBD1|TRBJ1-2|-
TGTGCCAGCAGTTTTAATACAGGGGACGGCTACACCTTC
CASSFNTGDGYTF
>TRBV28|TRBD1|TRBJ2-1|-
TGTGCCAGCAGTTTATGGCAGGGGGCGGACAATGAGCAGTTCTTC
CASSLWQGADNEQFF
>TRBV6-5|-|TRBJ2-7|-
TGTGCCAGCAGTTACGGGGACGGACACGAGCAGTACTTC
CASSYGDGHEQYF
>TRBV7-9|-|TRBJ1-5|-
TGTGCCAGCAGCTTATTTGGAGACAATCAGCCCCAGCATTTT
CASSLFGDNQPQHF
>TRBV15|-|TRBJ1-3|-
TGTGCCACCAGCAGAGATCCCGGAAACACCATATATTTT
CATSRDPGNTIYF
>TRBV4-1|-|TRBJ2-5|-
TGCGCCAGCAGCGGCTACCCCCCCTGGGAGACCCAGTACTTC
CASSGYPPWETQYF
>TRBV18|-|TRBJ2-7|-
TGTGCCAGCTCACCACCCGGCAGTTATATGGACGAGCAGTACTTC
CASSPPGSYMDEQYF
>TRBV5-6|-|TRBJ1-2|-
TGTGCCAGCAGCTTGGTGGCAGGGGATGGGGAAGGCTATGGCTACACCTTC
CASSLVAGDGEGYGYTF
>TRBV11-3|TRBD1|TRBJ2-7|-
TGTGCCAGCAGCTTAGTTCGACAGGGAATATACGAGCAGTACTTC
CASSLVRQGIYEQYF
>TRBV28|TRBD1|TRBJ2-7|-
TGTGCCAGCAGTCCCACCGGGACAGGGGAACGCGAGCAGTACTTC
CASSPTGTGEREQYF
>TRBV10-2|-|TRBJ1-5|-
TGCGCCAGCAGTGGGGCAGGGTCTAGCAATCAGCCCCAGCATTTT
CASSGAGSSNQPQHF
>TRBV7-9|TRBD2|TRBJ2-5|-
TGTGCCAGCAGCTTAGGTAGACTAGCGCCAAGTGGAGAGACCCAGTACTTC
CASSLGRLAPSGETQYF
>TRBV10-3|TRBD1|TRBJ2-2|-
TGTGCCATATGGACAGGGCGAGACACCGGGGAGCTGTTTTTT
CAIWTGRDTGELFF
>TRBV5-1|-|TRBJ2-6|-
TGCGCCAGCAGGGCTACAGGGCCTGGGGCCAACGTCCTGACTTTC
CASRATGPGANVLTF
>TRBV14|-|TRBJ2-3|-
TGTGCCAGCAGCCAAGCGCGAACAGCTACGCAGTATTTT
CASSQARTATQYF
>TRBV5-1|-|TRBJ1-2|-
TGCGCCAGCAGCCTGACCCCCGCCTATGGCTACACCTTC
CASSLTPAYGYTF
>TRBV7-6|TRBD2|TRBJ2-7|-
TGTGCCAGCAGCTTTATGTCGTCTAGCGGAACCTACGAGCAGTACTTC
CASSFMSSSGTYEQYF
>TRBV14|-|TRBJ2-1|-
TGTGCCAGCAGCCTTGGACACTACAATGAGCAGTTCTTC
CASSLGHYNEQFF
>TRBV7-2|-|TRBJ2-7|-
TGTGCCAGCAGCTTCAGTTTAACTGAAGCGATGGAGCAGTACTTC
CASSFSLTEAMEQYF
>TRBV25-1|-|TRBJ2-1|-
TGTGCCAGCAGCCACAGCGGAAACTACTACAATGAGCAGTTCTTC
CASSHSGNYYNEQFF
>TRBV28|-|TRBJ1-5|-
TGTGCCAGCAGTTTGGCACAGTTTAATCAGCCCCAGCATTTT
CASSLAQFNQPQHF
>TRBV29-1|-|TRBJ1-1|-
TGCAGCGTTGAAGTTTATCCAGGGGAAGACACTGAAGCTTTCTTT
CSVEVYPGEDTEAFF
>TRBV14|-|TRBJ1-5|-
TGTGCCAGCAGCCAGGGTGAGGGGCAGCCCCAGCATTTT
CASSQGEGQPQHF
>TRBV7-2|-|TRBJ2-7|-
TGTGCCAGCAGCCGCGACCCGAGCTCCTACGAGCAGTACTTC
CASSRDPSSYEQYF
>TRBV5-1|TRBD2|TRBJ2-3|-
TGCGCCAGCAGCCTGCCGACTAGCGGGGTCACAGATACGCAGTATTTT
CASSLPTSGVTDTQYF
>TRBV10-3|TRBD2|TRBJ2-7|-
TGTGCCACCTCGAGGGCTAGCGGGAGCGCCTACGAGCAGTACTTC
CATSRASGSAYEQYF
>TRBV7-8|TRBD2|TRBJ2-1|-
TGTGCCAGCAGCCTGGGGACTAGCGGAACGAATGAGCAGTTCTTC
CASSLGTSGTNEQFF
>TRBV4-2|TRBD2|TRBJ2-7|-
TGTGCCAGCAGCCAAGGACTAGCCATAGGAACCCCCTACGAGCAGTACTTC
CASSQGLAIGTPYEQYF
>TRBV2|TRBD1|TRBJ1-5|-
TGTGCCAGCAGTTTTAGACAGGGGGATAGCAATCAGCCCCAGCATTTT
CASSFRQGDSNQPQHF
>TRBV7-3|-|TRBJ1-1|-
TGTGCCAGCAGCAATTACGTAGGAGCTGAAGCTTTCTTT
CASSNYVGAEAFF
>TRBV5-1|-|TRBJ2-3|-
TGCGCCAGCAGCCCCGGACCCTCGGGGAGAACAGATACGCAGTATTTT
CASSPGPSGRTDTQYF
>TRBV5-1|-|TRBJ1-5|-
TGCGCCAGCAGCTTGTGGGGGGCCCGAGGGGAGCCCCAGCATTTT
CASSLWGARGEPQHF
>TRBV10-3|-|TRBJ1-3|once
TGTGCCATCAGTGAAATCTTTGACGGCCGCTCTGGAAACACCATATATTTT
CAISEIFDGRSGNTIYF
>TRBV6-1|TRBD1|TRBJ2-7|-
TGTGCCAGCAGCCAAGCGGACAGGGCCTACGAGCAGTACTTC
CASSQADRAYEQYF
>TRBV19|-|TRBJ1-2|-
TGTGCCAGTAGTATTAAGGGGGATTATGGCTACACCTTC
CASSIKGDYGYTF
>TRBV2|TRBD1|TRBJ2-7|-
TGTGCCAGCAGTGCGTCGGGACAGGGCGTCCACGAGCAGTACTTC
CASSASGQGVHEQYF
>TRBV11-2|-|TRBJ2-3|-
TGTGCCAGCAGCACAGGATCCTCCAACACAGATACGCAGTATTTT
CASSTGSSNTDTQYF
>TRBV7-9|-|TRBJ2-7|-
TGTGCCAGCAGATCGGAAGTCTACGAGCAGTACTTC
CASRSEVYEQYF
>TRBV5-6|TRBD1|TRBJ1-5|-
TGTGCCAGCAGCCCCTCGACAGGGGATCAGCCCCAGCATTTT
CASSPSTGDQPQHF